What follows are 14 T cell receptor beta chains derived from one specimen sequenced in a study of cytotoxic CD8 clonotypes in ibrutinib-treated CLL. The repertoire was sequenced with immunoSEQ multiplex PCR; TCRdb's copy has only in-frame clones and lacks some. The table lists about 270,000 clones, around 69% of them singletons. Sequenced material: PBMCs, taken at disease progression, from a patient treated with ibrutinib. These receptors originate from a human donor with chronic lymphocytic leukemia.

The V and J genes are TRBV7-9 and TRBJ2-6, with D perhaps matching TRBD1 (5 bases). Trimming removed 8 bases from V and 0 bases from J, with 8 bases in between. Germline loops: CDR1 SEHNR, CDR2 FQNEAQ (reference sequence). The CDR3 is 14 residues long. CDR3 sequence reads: CASRTGSGANVLTF. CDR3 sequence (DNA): TGTGCCAGCCGCACAGGCTCTGGGGCCAACGTCCTGACTTTC.

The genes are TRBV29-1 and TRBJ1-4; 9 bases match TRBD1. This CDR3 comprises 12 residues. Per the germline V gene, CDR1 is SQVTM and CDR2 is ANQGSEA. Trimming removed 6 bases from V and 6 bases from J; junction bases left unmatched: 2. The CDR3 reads CSVTGGDEKLFF. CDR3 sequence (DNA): TGCAGCGTCACAGGGGGCGATGAAAAACTGTTTTTT.

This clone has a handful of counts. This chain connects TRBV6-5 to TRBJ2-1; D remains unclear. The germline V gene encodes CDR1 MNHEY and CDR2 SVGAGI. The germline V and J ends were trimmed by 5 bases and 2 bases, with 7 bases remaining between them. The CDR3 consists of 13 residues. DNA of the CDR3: TGTGCCAGCAGTACCCGAGCCTACAATGAGCAGTTCTTC. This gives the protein CASSTRAYNEQFF.

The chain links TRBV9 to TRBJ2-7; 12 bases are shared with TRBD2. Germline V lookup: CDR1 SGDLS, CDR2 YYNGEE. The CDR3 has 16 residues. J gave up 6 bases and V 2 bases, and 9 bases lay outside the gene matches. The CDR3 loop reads CASSVDRLAGVFEQYF. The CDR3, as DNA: TGTGCCAGCAGCGTGGACAGACTAGCGGGAGTATTCGAGCAGTACTTC.

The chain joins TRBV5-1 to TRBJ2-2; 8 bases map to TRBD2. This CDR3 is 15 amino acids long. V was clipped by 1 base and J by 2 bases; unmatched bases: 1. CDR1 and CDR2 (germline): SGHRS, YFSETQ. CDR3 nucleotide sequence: TGCGCCAGCAGCTTGTGGACTAGCAACACCGGGGAGCTGTTTTTT. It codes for CASSLWTSNTGELFF.

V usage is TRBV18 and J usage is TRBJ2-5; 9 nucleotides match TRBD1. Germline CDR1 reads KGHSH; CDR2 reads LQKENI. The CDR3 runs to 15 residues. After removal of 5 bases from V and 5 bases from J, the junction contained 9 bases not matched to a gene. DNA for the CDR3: TGTGCCAGCTCATTAGTACAGGGGGCTGAGGAGACCCAGTACTTC. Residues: CASSLVQGAEETQYF.

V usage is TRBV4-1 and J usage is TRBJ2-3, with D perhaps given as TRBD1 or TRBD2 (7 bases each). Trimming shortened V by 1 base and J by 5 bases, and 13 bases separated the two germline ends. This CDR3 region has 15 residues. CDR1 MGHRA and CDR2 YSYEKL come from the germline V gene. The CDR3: CASSQGGGGLDTQYF. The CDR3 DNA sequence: TGCGCCAGCAGCCAAGGGGGAGGGGGCTTAGATACGCAGTATTTT.

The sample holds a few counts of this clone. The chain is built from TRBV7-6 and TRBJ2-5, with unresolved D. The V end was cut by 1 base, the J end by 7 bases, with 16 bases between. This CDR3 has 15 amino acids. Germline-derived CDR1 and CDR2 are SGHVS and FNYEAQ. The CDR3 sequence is CASSLVGSAFGTQYF. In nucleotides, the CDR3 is TGTGCCAGCAGCTTAGTGGGATCGGCCTTTGGGACCCAGTACTTC.

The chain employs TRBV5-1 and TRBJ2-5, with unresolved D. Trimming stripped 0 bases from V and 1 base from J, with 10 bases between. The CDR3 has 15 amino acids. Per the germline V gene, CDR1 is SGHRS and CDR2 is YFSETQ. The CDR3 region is CASSLAGHIQETQYF. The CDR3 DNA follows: TGCGCCAGCAGCTTGGCCGGTCACATCCAAGAGACCCAGTACTTC. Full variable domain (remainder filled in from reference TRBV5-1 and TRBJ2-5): KAGVTQTPRYLIKTRGQQVTLSCSPISGHRSVSWYQQTPGQGLQFLFEYFSETQRNKGNFPGRFSGRQFSNSRSEMNVSTLELGDSALYLCASSLAGHIQETQYFGPGTRLLVL.

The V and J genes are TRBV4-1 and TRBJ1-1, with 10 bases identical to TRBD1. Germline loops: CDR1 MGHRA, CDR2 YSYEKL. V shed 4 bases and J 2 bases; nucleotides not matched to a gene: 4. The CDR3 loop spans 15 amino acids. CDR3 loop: CASSLGQGGNTEAFF. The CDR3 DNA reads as TGCGCCAGCAGCCTTGGACAGGGGGGTAACACTGAAGCTTTCTTT.

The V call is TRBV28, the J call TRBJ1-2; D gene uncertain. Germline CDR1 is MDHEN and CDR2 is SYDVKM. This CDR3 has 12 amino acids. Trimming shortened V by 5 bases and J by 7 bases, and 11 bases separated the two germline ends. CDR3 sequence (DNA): TGTGCCAGCAGTCCAGTGCGGGGTGGCTACACCTTC. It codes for CASSPVRGGYTF.

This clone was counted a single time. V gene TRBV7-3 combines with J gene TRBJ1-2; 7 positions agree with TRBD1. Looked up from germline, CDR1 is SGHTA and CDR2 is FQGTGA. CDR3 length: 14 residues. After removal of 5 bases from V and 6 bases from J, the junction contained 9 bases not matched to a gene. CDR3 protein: CASSPQGGVHGYTF. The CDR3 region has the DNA TGTGCCAGCAGCCCCCAAGGGGGCGTCCATGGCTACACCTTC.

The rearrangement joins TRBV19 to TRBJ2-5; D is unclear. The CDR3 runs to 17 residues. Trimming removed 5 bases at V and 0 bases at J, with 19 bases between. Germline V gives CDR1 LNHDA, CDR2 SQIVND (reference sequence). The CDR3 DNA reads TGTGCCAGTAGTTCCATGGGTATGCGGCATCACCAAGAGACCCAGTACTTC. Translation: CASSSMGMRHHQETQYF.

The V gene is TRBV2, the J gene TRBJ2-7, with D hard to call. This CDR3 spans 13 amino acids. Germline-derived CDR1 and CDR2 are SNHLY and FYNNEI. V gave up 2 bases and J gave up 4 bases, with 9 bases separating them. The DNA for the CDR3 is TGTGCCAGCAGTGAAAGCGCGGCATACGAGCAGTACTTC. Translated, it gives CASSESAAYEQYF.